What follows describes a single TCR beta chain. These data belong to a study of blood T cell repertoires in COVID-19. At the level of the study: Sites across the United States, Italy and Spain contributed samples from acute and convalescent COVID-19. PBMCs, B-cell-depleted T cells, or T cells were the source of the cDNA or gDNA that made up the material.

Source study methods: Quantification of nucleated cells was approximated via reference gene primer amplification. The method was immunoSEQ multiplex PCR; TCRdb's version includes in-frame clones alone and lacks a portion of them. That table is the source of V, J and clone size, and D and trimming were worked out from the DNA. The sample holds 250,000 to 350,000 clones, approximately 83% seen once. This CDR3 has 12 residues. The V gene lost 6 bases and the J gene lost 0 bases, with 5 bases spanning the gap. Germline V gives CDR1 MNHEY, CDR2 SVGAGI. Sequenced input: peripheral blood. V and J are TRBV6-5 and TRBJ1-1; D gene uncertain. This receptor was obtained from a woman younger than 45 who had recovered from COVID-19. In DNA, the CDR3 is TGTGCCAGCAGGAGGATGAACACTGAAGCTTTCTTT. It specifies CASRRMNTEAFF.